This entry concerns a single TCR beta chain. It lacks a known antigen. Qualities for individual bases were not recorded, and no much larger clone is one base off. The sample comes from a study of blood T cell repertoires in COVID-19 (dated by TCRdb to about 2020). Broadly, across the study: Samples from collaborators originated in the United States, Italy and Spain and spanned both the acute and convalescent phases of COVID-19. The material from the prospective study consisted of cDNA or gDNA derived from T cells, B-cell-depleted T cells, or PBMCs. Where available, HLA class I and class II types were obtained from metadata supplied by the sample provider rather than from assay-based typing. The repertoires were made available in a free public database intended to serve as a resource for research on the immune response to SARS-CoV-2. Deeply sampled blood TCRbeta repertoires from subjects exposed to, actively infected with, or recovered from COVID-19 were included in the dataset. The samples were drawn from two sources: the first 160 participants of the ongoing ImmuneRACE study, and 1,254 subjects contributed by 6 global collaborators. Sample metadata almost always included a de-identified subject ID, COVID-19 status, age in years and sex.

TCRbeta CDR3 regions were amplified from genomic DNA by means of the immunoSEQ Assay, a bias-controlled multiplex PCR. The source study handled its data this way. The number of nucleated cells in each sample was estimated by amplification of reference gene primers within the assay. To quantify the absolute abundance of each unique TCRbeta CDR3 rearrangement, sequence reads were collapsed and filtered. Productive Simpson clonality was computed per sample as the square root of Simpson's diversity index over productive rearrangements. TCRdb obtained this table from immuneACCESS and retained in-frame rearrangements with V and J assigned. These tables miss some clones; where compared with another copy, unresolved V genes account for less than half of the shortfall, and the remainder is unexplained. The D gene and trimming were derived from the DNA, and the V and J assignments and clone size from that table. Across this sample there are about 100,000 clones, with approximately 86% seen only once. The top ten clonotypes cover 1.7% of the sample.

Each collaborating institution followed its own protocols to collect whole blood in K2EDTA tubes. For TCRbeta analysis, collaborator samples were shipped as frozen whole blood, as isolated PBMCs, or as DNA extracted from either sample type. For CDR1 and CDR2, the germline V gene lists SGHNT and YENEEA. The CDR3 holds 13 amino acids from the cysteine to the phenylalanine. The retained sequence is limited to the CDR3, 39 bases, with the frame set at the first base. V loses 5 bases, J loses 7 bases, and the germline ends lie 12 bases apart. The paper's findings and limits, for the study overall: How much clinical and demographic metadata was included differed by source and by participant, and the metadata was provided uncurated.

This clonotype originated in a man older than 75 with acute or convalescent COVID-19. Sequencing was done on a sample of peripheral blood. The V and J segments used are TRBV11-3 and TRBJ2-1; no D segment can be confidently identified. The CDR3 in this case is CASSPDQMNEQFF. In nucleotide form, the sequence is TGTGCCAGCAGCCCAGATCAAATGAATGAGCAGTTCTTC.